This T cell receptor (beta chain) was found in a study of regulatory T cells in long-lasting Graves disease. Investigators prepared the TCR beta libraries by applying iRepertoire HTBI primers and Arm-PCR of CDR3 regions. Using its own MiXCR run on the multiplex PCR reads, TCRdb lists one record per CDR3 protein. This sample has roughly 500,000 distinct CDR3 sequences, with under 25% found just once. Described time point: persistent/refractory GD, antithyroid drugs over 5 years with positive TRAb. PBMC-derived RNA was used for the TCR library. Looked up from germline, CDR1 is SEHNR and CDR2 is FQNEAQ (reference sequence). The CDR3 has 14 residues. V gave up 1 base and J gave up 5 bases; unmatched junction bases: 4.

This TCR was recovered from a female donor with Graves disease. J is TRBJ2-5 and V is TRBV7-9, with 7 nucleotides matching TRBD2. The material was peripheral blood mononuclear cells (PBMCs), obtained when the disease was refractory, from a patient treated with antithyroid drugs. The chain's CDR3 is CASSLEAGWETQYF. Here the CDR3 DNA reads TGTGCCAGCAGCTTAGAAGCGGGGTGGGAGACCCAGTACTTC.